Below are 9 T cell receptor beta chains sequenced from a single sample in a study of spatial heterogeneity in lung cancer. Points from the study as a whole: In tumors, expanded intratumoral alpha and beta TCR counts tracked mutation counts.

The time point: sample taken at primary tumor resection. TCRdb reanalysed the 5' RACE reads using MiXCR and keeps one entry per CDR3 protein. The repertoire holds 16,000 or so distinct CDR3 sequences, with approximately 6.9% as singletons. Which antigens these TCRs recognize remains unknown. Sequencing used lung tumor tissue, obtained at surgery. These receptors all come from a female donor with early-stage non-small cell lung cancer.

The sample holds a few counts of this clonotype. A library made for alpha chains picked up this beta chain off target, so its size means little. V and J are TRBV5-1 and TRBJ2-1; D is unclear. The germline V gene has CDR1 SGHRS and CDR2 YFSETQ. The V end was cut by 0 bases, the J end by 0 bases, with 7 bases between. CDR3 length: 15 amino acids. In DNA form, the CDR3 reads TGCGCCAGCAGCTTGGGAGACACCTCCTACAATGAGCAGTTCTTC. This translates into CASSLGDTSYNEQFF.

Concerning this clonotype: The library was prepared for alpha chains; this beta chain is a stray read, so its frequency means little. V and J are TRBV6-6 and TRBJ1-4, with TRBD1 matching over 7 bases. Losses at the gene ends were 5 bases for V and 7 bases for J; bases not matched to a gene: 7. The length of the CDR3 is 14 residues. Germline CDR1 and CDR2: MNHNY and SVGAGI (reference sequence). CDR3 protein: CASSPQGGGEKLFF. CDR3 nucleotides: TGTGCCAGCAGTCCTCAGGGGGGGGGTGAAAAACTGTTTTTT.

The sample holds many counts of this clonotype. Since the library was made to target alpha chains, this beta chain is a stray read and its abundance is not meaningful. CDR3 region: CASSSTGGTSTDTQYF. For the CDR3, the DNA is TGTGCCAGCAGCTCGACCGGGGGGACTAGCACAGATACGCAGTATTTT. The J gene is TRBJ2-3, the V gene TRBV7-8; 7 nucleotides agree with TRBD2. From germline, CDR1 is SGHVS and CDR2 FQNEAQ. The V segment lost 4 bases and the J segment 0 bases; nucleotides outside the gene matches: 7. The CDR3 covers 16 residues.

This clonotype appeared many times. Because this beta chain is a stray read in a library intended to capture alpha chains, its abundance should not be given much weight. J is TRBJ1-5 and V is TRBV20-1, with D perhaps matching TRBD1 (5 bases). The CDR3 spans 16 residues. Germline V CDR1 and CDR2: DFQATT, SNEGSKA (reference sequence). V was pared by 0 bases and J by 2 bases, with 14 bases between. CDR3 sequence (DNA): TGCAGTGCTAGAGATGGGCGGGGACCTGGCAATCAGCCCCAGCATTTT. It specifies CSARDGRGPGNQPQHF.

Points on this clonotype: This beta chain was picked up by a library intended for alpha chains and is off target, so its count carries little meaning. The DNA of the CDR3 is TGCAGTGCTAGTCGGACTAGCGGTCTCGAGCAGTACTTC. This sequence encodes CSASRTSGLEQYF. The chain carries TRBV20-1 and TRBJ2-7; 10 nucleotides match TRBD2. Germline lookup yields CDR1 DFQATT and CDR2 SNEGSKA (reference sequence). The CDR3 covers 13 residues. The ends lost 3 bases at V and 6 bases at J; junction bases unmatched: 5.

In regard to this clonotype: This beta chain lies outside the target of a library built for alpha chains; its clone size means little. This chain joins TRBV6-2 or TRBV6-3 and TRBJ2-5; 8 positions match TRBD2. Trimming took 6 bases from V and 6 from J; bases not matched to a gene: 9. CDR3 length equals 14 residues. Germline V gene lookup returns CDR1 MNHEY and CDR2 SVGEGT. The CDR3 spells CASSPTGGLKTQYF. The CDR3 nucleotides are TGTGCCAGCAGCCCCACGGGGGGGTTGAAGACCCAGTACTTC.

Notes on this clonotype: This beta chain is an off-target read within a library intended for alpha chains, so its frequency means little. The rearrangement links TRBV11-2 to TRBJ2-6; 8 bases fit TRBD2. V was pared by 2 bases and J by 0 bases, with 9 bases of the junction left unmatched. The germline V gene encodes CDR1 SGHAT and CDR2 FQNNGV. The CDR3 is made up of 19 amino acids. The CDR3, as DNA: TGTGCCAGCAGCTTATTAGCACTAGCGGCCATCTCTGGGGCCAACGTCCTGACTTTC. This encodes CASSLLALAAISGANVLTF.

This clonotype qualifies as medium-sized (0.01 to 0.1%). This beta chain was picked up by a library intended for alpha chains and is off target, so its count carries little meaning. V and J are TRBV28 and TRBJ2-7, with D unresolved. The V gene lost 5 bases and the J gene lost 3 bases, with 20 bases spanning the gap. From germline, CDR1 is MDHEN and CDR2 SYDVKM. CDR3 length equals 16 residues. The DNA for the CDR3 is TGTGCCAGCAGTCGACGTATAGCCACCCGTATCTACGAGCAGTACTTC. Its translation is CASSRRIATRIYEQYF. The complete variable domain, with remaining parts taken from reference TRBV28 and TRBJ2-7, reads DVKVTQSSRYLVKRTGEKVFLECVQDMDHENMFWYRQDPGLGLRLIYFSYDVKMKEKGDIPEGYSVSREKKERFSLILESASTNQTSMYLCASSRRIATRIYEQYFGPGTRLTVT.

There are a few counts of this clonotype. For a library built for alpha chains, this beta chain is a stray read; little rests on its size. V is TRBV30 and J is TRBJ1-4, with D possibly TRBD1 on 5 matching bases. This CDR3 spans 15 amino acids. Trimming took 0 bases from V and 8 from J, leaving 16 bases between them. Germline loops: CDR1 GTSNPN, CDR2 SVGIG (reference sequence). CDR3 sequence reads: CAWSVWPTGGEKLFF. CDR3 DNA sequence: TGTGCCTGGAGTGTATGGCCTACCGGGGGGGAAAAACTGTTTTTT. The entire variable domain, with the rest obtained from reference TRBV30 and TRBJ1-4, is as follows: SQTIHQWPATLVQPVGSPLSLECTVEGTSNPNLYWYRQAAGRGLQLLFYSVGIGQISSEVPQNLSASRPQDRQFILSSKKLLLSDSGFYLCAWSVWPTGGEKLFFGSGTQLSVL.